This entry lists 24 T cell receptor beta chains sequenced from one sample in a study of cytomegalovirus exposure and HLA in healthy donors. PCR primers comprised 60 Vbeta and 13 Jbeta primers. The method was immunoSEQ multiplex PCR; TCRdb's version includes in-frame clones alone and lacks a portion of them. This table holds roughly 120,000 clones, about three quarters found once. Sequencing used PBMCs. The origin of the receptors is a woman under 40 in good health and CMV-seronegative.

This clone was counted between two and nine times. CDR3 DNA sequence: TGCGCCAGCAGCCAAGACCTATCAGGGGCCGTCCCCTTGAACACTGAAGCTTTCTTT. This codes for CASSQDLSGAVPLNTEAFF. The rearrangement uses TRBV4-3 and TRBJ1-1, with D perhaps TRBD1 (6 bases). V lost 0 bases and J lost 0, with 20 bases in between. CDR3 length: 19 amino acids. Germline V gene lookup returns CDR1 LGHNA and CDR2 YSLEER.

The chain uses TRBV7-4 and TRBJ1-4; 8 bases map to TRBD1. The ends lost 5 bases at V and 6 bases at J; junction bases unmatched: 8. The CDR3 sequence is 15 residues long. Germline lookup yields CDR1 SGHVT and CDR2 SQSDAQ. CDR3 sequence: CASSPRDRSDEKLFF. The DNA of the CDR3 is TGTGCCAGCAGCCCCAGGGACAGGTCGGATGAAAAACTGTTTTTT.

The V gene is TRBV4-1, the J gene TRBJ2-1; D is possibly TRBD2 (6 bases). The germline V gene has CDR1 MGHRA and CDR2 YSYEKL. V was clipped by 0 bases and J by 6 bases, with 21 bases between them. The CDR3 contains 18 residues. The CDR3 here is CASSQDYRGAGHLNEQFF. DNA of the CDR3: TGCGCCAGCAGCCAAGATTATCGTGGGGCGGGGCACCTCAATGAGCAGTTCTTC.

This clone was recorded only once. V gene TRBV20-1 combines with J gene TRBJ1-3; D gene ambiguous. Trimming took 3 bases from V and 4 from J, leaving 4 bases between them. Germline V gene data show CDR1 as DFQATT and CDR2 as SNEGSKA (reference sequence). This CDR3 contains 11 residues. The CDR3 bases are TGCAGTGCTAGGTCAGGAAACACCATATATTTT. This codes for CSARSGNTIYF.

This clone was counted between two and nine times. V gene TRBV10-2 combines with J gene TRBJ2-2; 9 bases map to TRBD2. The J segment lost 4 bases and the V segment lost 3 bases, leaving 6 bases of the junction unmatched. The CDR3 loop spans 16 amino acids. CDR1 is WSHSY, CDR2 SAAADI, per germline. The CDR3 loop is CASSESAGGSTGELFF. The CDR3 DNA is TGCGCCAGCAGTGAATCGGCGGGAGGGAGCACCGGGGAGCTGTTTTTT.

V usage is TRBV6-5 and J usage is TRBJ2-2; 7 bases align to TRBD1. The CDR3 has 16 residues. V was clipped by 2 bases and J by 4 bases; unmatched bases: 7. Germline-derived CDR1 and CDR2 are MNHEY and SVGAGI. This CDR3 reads CASSYLQGSGTGELFF. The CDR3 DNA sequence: TGTGCCAGCAGTTACCTACAGGGGTCGGGCACCGGGGAGCTGTTTTTT.

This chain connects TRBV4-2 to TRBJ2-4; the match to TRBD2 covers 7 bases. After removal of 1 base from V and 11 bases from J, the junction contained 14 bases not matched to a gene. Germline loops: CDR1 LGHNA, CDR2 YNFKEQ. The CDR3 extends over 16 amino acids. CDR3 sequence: CASSQGPRAGDLVQYF. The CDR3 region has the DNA TGTGCCAGCAGCCAAGGCCCCAGGGCGGGAGATTTAGTTCAGTACTTC.

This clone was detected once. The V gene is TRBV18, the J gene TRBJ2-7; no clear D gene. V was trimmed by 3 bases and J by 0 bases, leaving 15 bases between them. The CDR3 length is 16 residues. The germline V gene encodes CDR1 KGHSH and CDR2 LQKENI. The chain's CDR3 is CASSPHGRHSSYEQYF. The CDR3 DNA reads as TGTGCCAGCTCACCCCACGGTCGACATTCCTCCTACGAGCAGTACTTC.

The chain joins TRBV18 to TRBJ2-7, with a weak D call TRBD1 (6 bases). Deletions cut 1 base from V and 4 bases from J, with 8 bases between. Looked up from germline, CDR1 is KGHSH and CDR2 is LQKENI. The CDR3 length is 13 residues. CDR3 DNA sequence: TGTGCCAGCTCACCACAGGACAGTTACGAGCAGTACTTC. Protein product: CASSPQDSYEQYF.

The CDR3 coding sequence is TGTGCCAGCAGCCGGAAGGGAGGGGAGACCCAGTACTTC. It encodes CASSRKGGETQYF. The J gene is TRBJ2-5, the V gene TRBV7-3; 7 bases map to TRBD2. Germline CDR1 and CDR2: SGHTA and FQGTGA. The CDR3 totals 13 residues. V lost 5 bases, J lost 5 bases, and 5 bases stayed unmatched.

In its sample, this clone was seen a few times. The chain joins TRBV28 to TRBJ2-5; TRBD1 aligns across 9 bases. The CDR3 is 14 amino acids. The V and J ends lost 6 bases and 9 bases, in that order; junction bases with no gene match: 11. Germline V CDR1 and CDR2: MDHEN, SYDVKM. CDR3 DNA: TGTGCCAGCAGAATACCGGGACAGGGCTTGGCCCAGTACTTC. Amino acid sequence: CASRIPGQGLAQYF.

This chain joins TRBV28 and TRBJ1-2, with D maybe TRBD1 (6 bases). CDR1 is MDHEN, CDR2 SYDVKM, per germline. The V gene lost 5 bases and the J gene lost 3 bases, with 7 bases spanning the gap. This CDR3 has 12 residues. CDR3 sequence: CASSRTDYGYTF. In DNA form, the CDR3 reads TGTGCCAGCAGTCGGACAGACTATGGCTACACCTTC.

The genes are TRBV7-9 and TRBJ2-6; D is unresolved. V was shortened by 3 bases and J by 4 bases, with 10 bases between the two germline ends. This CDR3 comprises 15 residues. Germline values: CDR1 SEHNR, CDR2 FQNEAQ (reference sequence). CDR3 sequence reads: CASSFGGSGANVLTF. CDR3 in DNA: TGTGCCAGCAGCTTCGGCGGCTCAGGGGCCAACGTCCTGACTTTC. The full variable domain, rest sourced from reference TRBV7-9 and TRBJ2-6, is DTGVSQNPRHKITKRGQNVTFRCDPISEHNRLYWYRQTLGQGPEFLTYFQNEAQLEKSRLLSDRFSAERPKGSFSTLEIQRTEQGDSAMYLCASSFGGSGANVLTFGAGSRLTVL.

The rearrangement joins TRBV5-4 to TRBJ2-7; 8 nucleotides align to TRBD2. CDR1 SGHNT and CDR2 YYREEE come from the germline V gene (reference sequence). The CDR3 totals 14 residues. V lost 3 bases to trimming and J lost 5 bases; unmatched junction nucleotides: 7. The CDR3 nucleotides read TGTGCCAGCAGCTCGGGGGGGCGGGCCCACGAGCAGTACTTC. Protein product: CASSSGGRAHEQYF. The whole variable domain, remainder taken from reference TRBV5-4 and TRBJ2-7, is ETGVTQSPTHLIKTRGQQVTLRCSSQSGHNTVSWYQQALGQGPQFIFQYYREEENGRGNFPPRFSGLQFPNYSSELNVNALELDDSALYLCASSSGGRAHEQYFGPGTRLTVT.

This CDR3 reads CASSFAGGSIADTQYF. CDR3 DNA: TGTGCCAGCAGCTTCGCGGGGGGGAGTATTGCAGATACGCAGTATTTT. The chain carries TRBV7-2 and TRBJ2-3; TRBD2 agrees at 9 bases. J gave up 4 bases and V 3 bases, and 8 bases lay outside the gene matches. Germline V lookup: CDR1 SGHTA, CDR2 FQGNSA. This CDR3 contains 16 residues. The full variable domain, completed using reference TRBV7-2 and TRBJ2-3, is GAGVSQSPSNKVTEKGKDVELRCDPISGHTALYWYRQSLGQGLEFLIYFQGNSAPDKSGLPSDRFSAERTGGSVSTLTIQRTQQEDSAVYLCASSFAGGSIADTQYFGPGTRLTVL.

This chain's CDR3 is CASAPGLYNSPLHF. The CDR3 DNA reads TGCGCCAGCGCTCCGGGACTGTATAATTCACCCCTCCACTTT. The chain is built from TRBV4-1 and TRBJ1-6; tentatively, D is TRBD1 (5 bases). From germline, CDR1 is MGHRA and CDR2 YSYEKL. The CDR3 totals 14 residues. V was pared by 8 bases and J by 4 bases, with 12 bases between.

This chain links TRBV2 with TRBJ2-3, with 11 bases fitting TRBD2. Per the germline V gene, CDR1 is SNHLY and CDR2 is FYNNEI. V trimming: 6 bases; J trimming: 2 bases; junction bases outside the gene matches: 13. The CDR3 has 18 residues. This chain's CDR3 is CASSGTILLAGVTDTQYF. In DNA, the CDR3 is TGTGCCAGCAGCGGAACGATATTACTAGCGGGGGTCACAGATACGCAGTATTTT.

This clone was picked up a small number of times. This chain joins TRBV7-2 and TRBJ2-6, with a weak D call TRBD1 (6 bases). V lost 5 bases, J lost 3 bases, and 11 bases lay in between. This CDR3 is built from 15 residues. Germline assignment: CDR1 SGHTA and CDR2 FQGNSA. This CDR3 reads CASSVNRVGANVLTF. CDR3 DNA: TGTGCCAGCAGCGTAAACAGGGTTGGGGCCAACGTCCTGACTTTC.

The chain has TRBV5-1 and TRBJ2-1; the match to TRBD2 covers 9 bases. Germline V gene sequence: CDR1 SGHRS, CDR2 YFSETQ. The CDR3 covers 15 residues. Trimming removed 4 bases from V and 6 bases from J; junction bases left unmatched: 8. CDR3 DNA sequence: TGCGCCAGCAGCGGGGGACTAGCTGTAGGCAATGAGCAGTTCTTC. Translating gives CASSGGLAVGNEQFF.

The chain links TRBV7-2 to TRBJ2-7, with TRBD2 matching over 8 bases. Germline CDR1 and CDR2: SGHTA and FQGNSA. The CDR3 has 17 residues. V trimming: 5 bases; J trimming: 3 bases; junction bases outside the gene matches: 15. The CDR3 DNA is TGTGCCAGCAGCGTTCCCGCTTGGGCGGGGGGCATCTACGAGCAGTACTTC. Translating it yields CASSVPAWAGGIYEQYF.

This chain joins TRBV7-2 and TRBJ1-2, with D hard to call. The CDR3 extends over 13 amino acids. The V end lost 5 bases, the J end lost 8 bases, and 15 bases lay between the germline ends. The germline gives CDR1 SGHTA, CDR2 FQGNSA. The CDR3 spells CASSRPPGAGYTF. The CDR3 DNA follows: TGTGCCAGCAGCCGCCCCCCGGGTGCCGGCTACACCTTC.

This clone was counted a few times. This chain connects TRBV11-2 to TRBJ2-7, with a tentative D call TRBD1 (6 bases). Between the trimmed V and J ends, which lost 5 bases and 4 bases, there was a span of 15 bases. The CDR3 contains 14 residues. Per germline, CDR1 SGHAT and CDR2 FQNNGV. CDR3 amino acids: CASSPGRGIYEQYF. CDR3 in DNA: TGTGCCAGCAGCCCGGGTAGGGGGATTTACGAGCAGTACTTC.

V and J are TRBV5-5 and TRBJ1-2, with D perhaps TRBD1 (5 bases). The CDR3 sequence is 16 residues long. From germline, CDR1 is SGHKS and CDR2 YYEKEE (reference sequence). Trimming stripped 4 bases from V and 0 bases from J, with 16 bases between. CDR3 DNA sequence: TGTGCCAGCAGCCGGGGGTGGGGGGAAGCTAACTATGGCTACACCTTC. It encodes CASSRGWGEANYGYTF.

CDR3 residues: CASSYRGGYGYTF. The CDR3 DNA sequence: TGTGCCAGCAGTTACAGGGGAGGCTATGGCTACACCTTC. V is TRBV6-5 and J is TRBJ1-2; TRBD1 is a possible D gene (5 bases). Per germline, CDR1 MNHEY and CDR2 SVGAGI. The CDR3 consists of 13 residues. V lost 2 bases to trimming and J lost 4 bases, with 8 bases between them.